The 17 T cell receptor beta chains below come from one sample, sequenced in a study of T cell responses to AZD1222 COVID-19 vaccine. TCRdb's copy holds only in-frame clones and misses some; the assay was immunoSEQ multiplex PCR. Of about 100,000 clones listed, about 87% are singletons. Sequences were derived from peripheral blood, sampled on day 0 of AZD1222 vaccination. The origin of the receptors is an adult in good health.

The table lists this clone with a few counts. The chain links TRBV27 to TRBJ1-3, with D possibly TRBD1 on 5 matching bases. V was cut by 5 bases and J by 4 bases, with 12 bases left in between. The germline gives CDR1 MNHEY, CDR2 SMNVEV (reference sequence). The CDR3 sequence is 14 residues long. The CDR3 region is CASSPYGAGNTIYF. The CDR3 DNA is TGTGCCAGCAGTCCCTACGGGGCCGGAAACACCATATATTTT.

CDR3 sequence: CASSVEGANTEAFF. DNA of the CDR3: TGTGCCAGCAGCGTAGAGGGGGCCAACACTGAAGCTTTCTTT. The V call is TRBV9, the J call TRBJ1-1; 7 bases are a match to TRBD1. The CDR3 contains 14 residues. Germline trimming cut 0 bases from V and 2 bases from J; bases unmatched to any gene: 1. CDR1 and CDR2 (germline): SGDLS, YYNGEE.

This clone was found a few times. The rearrangement links TRBV6-6 to TRBJ2-7; 7 bases agree with TRBD1. Germline V gene sequence: CDR1 MNHNY, CDR2 SVGAGI (reference sequence). With V trimmed by 6 bases and J by 3 bases, 5 bases remained unmatched. The CDR3 is 13 residues long. The CDR3 is CASSRDRDYEQYF. In DNA form, the CDR3 reads TGTGCCAGCAGCAGGGACAGAGACTACGAGCAGTACTTC.

The chain recombines TRBV6-5 with TRBJ2-1; 13 nucleotides align to TRBD2. The germline gives CDR1 MNHEY, CDR2 SVGAGI. The CDR3 extends over 15 amino acids. The V gene end was trimmed by 6 bases and the J gene end by 6 bases; junction bases not matched to a gene: 5. CDR3 loop: CASRQGTSGINEQFF. CDR3 DNA: TGTGCCAGCAGGCAGGGGACTAGCGGGATCAATGAGCAGTTCTTC.

The chain uses TRBV7-9 and TRBJ2-1, with TRBD2 identical over 7 bases. There are 17 residues in the CDR3. Germline-derived CDR1 and CDR2 are SEHNR and FQNEAQ (reference sequence). The trim removed 0 bases at V and 3 bases at J, leaving 8 bases unmatched. CDR3 residues: CASSLAPAGTDYNEQFF. The CDR3 coding sequence is TGTGCCAGCAGCTTAGCTCCAGCGGGAACCGACTACAATGAGCAGTTCTTC.

The chain couples TRBV6-5 to TRBJ1-6; no firm D call. Germline V lookup: CDR1 MNHEY, CDR2 SVGAGI. Trimming shortened V by 1 base and J by 9 bases, and 4 bases separated the two germline ends. The CDR3 runs 12 residues. The CDR3 spells CASSYLSSPLHF. For the CDR3, the DNA is TGTGCCAGCAGTTACTTGAGTTCACCCCTCCACTTT.

The chain recombines TRBV11-1 with TRBJ2-2, with D hard to call. Trimming took 8 bases from V and 5 from J, leaving 18 bases between them. The CDR3 is made up of 15 amino acids. The germline V gene has CDR1 SGHAT and CDR2 FQDESV (reference sequence). CDR3 coding DNA: TGTGCCAGCTCCTCTGGCTATTCGTATACCGGGGAGCTGTTTTTT. Its protein product is CASSSGYSYTGELFF.

The chain employs TRBV30 and TRBJ1-2; 9 positions agree with TRBD1. Trimming cost V 0 bases and J 3 bases; bases outside gene matches: 2. CDR3 length equals 14 residues. CDR1 is GTSNPN, CDR2 SVGIG, per germline (reference sequence). Written as DNA, the CDR3 is TGTGCCTGGAGTGTGGGACAGGGATACTATGGCTACACCTTC. This sequence encodes CAWSVGQGYYGYTF.

CDR3 protein: CASSISGWETQYF. Written as DNA, the CDR3 is TGTGCCAGCAGCATTAGCGGGTGGGAGACCCAGTACTTC. This sequence joins TRBV7-9 and TRBJ2-5, with 7 bases matching TRBD2. In germline, CDR1 is SEHNR, CDR2 FQNEAQ (reference sequence). V dropped 5 bases and J dropped 5; count of bases not matched to a gene: 5. The CDR3 consists of 13 residues.

The chain carries TRBV30 and TRBJ2-5; no clear D. Deletions cut 0 bases from V and 1 base from J, with 12 bases between. Germline values: CDR1 GTSNPN, CDR2 SVGIG (reference sequence). CDR3 length: 15 residues. The CDR3 sequence is CAWSVRAAPQETQYF. The CDR3 DNA is TGTGCCTGGAGTGTACGGGCTGCCCCCCAAGAGACCCAGTACTTC.

This chain joins TRBV27 and TRBJ2-1, with TRBD2 identical over 9 bases. The J segment lost 2 bases and the V segment lost 8 bases, leaving 7 bases of the junction unmatched. Germline V gene sequence: CDR1 MNHEY, CDR2 SMNVEV (reference sequence). The CDR3 consists of 15 residues. The CDR3 coding sequence is TGTGCCAGCCTCGCGGGGGGGGGCCCCTACAATGAGCAGTTCTTC. Amino acid sequence: CASLAGGGPYNEQFF.

The gene calls are TRBV4-1 and TRBJ2-3, with D tentatively TRBD2 (6 bases). Trimming removed 0 bases from V and 4 bases from J, with 17 bases in between. The CDR3 is 17 residues long. Germline-derived CDR1 and CDR2 are MGHRA and YSYEKL. The chain's CDR3 is CASSQDSGGNGADTQYF. In DNA form, the CDR3 reads TGCGCCAGCAGCCAAGATAGCGGCGGAAACGGGGCAGATACGCAGTATTTT.

The chain recombines TRBV5-1 with TRBJ1-4, with a possible D match to TRBD1 (5 bases). V lost 0 bases and J lost 1, with 13 bases in between. The germline gives CDR1 SGHRS, CDR2 YFSETQ. The CDR3 totals 17 residues. This chain's CDR3 is CASSLESGSRTNEKLFF. The CDR3 nucleotides are TGCGCCAGCAGCTTGGAGTCAGGGAGTAGAACTAATGAAAAACTGTTTTTT.

The gene calls are TRBV13 and TRBJ2-2; no reliable D call. The germline V and J ends were trimmed by 5 bases and 3 bases, with 10 bases remaining between them. CDR1 is PRHDT, CDR2 FYEKMQ, per germline (reference sequence). The CDR3 totals 14 residues. This CDR3 reads CASSVDSYTGELFF. The CDR3 region has the DNA TGTGCCAGCAGCGTGGATTCGTACACCGGGGAGCTGTTTTTT.

The chain uses TRBV27 and TRBJ1-1, with D tentatively TRBD1 (5 bases). Germline assignment: CDR1 MNHEY and CDR2 SMNVEV (reference sequence). This CDR3 is built from 17 residues. V dropped 3 bases and J dropped 0 bases, with 17 bases sitting between them. The CDR3 nucleotides read TGTGCCAGCAGTTTTAAGTCCTGGGGGACCGTGAACACTGAAGCTTTCTTT. Translating it yields CASSFKSWGTVNTEAFF.

This clone was seen only a few times. The chain is built from TRBV28 and TRBJ2-7; tentatively, D is TRBD2 (6 bases). V was clipped by 6 bases and J by 5 bases, with 23 bases between them. Germline CDR1 MDHEN, CDR2 SYDVKM. The CDR3 is made up of 16 amino acids. This CDR3 reads CASSHFSGTRADEQYF. For the CDR3, the DNA is TGTGCCAGCAGCCACTTTAGCGGCACCCGGGCCGACGAGCAGTACTTC.

The CDR3 nucleotides are TGTGCCAGCAGCTTGGCCGGACTAGCAGTTGCCACAGATACGCAGTATTTT. Protein: CASSLAGLAVATDTQYF. This chain joins TRBV5-6 and TRBJ2-3, with 8 bases matching TRBD2. Germline CDR1 and CDR2: SGHDT and YYEEEE. Trimming took 0 bases from V and 2 from J; bases not matched to a gene: 8. CDR3 length: 17 residues.